This T cell receptor (beta chain) was recorded in a study of shared clonotypes between healthy human individuals. CD45RO-negative cells were positively selected for CCR7, leaving out terminally differentiated effector memory CD45RA+ cells. About this clone itself: The sample has other DNA sequences that encode this CDR3 too.

This CDR3 comprises 13 residues. The germline V and J ends were trimmed by 0 bases and 2 bases, with 8 bases remaining between them. The germline gives CDR1 GTSNPN, CDR2 SVGIG (reference sequence). Sequenced by immunoSEQ multiplex PCR; TCRdb stores in-frame clones only, minus some. Of about 1,800,000 clones listed, about 95% are singletons. The sequence was obtained from a man aged 18 to 30 in good health. What was sequenced was naive CD8+ T cells sorted from blood. The rearrangement links TRBV30 to TRBJ2-7; D ambiguous. Here the CDR3 DNA reads TGTGCCTGGAGTGTGGGCGGACCCTACGAGCAGTACTTC. Its protein is CAWSVGGPYEQYF.